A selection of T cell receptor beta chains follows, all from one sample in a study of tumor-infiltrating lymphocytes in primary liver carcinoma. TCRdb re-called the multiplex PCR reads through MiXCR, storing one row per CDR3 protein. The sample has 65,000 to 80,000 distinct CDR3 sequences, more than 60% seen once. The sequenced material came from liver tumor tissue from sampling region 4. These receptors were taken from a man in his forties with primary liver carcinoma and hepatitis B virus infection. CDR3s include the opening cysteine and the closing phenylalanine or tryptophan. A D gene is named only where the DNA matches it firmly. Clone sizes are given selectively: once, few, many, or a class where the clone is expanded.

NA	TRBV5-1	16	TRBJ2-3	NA	CASSLNDPGRGDTQYF	TGCGCCAGCAGCTTGAATGATCCGGGGCGAGGAGATACGCAGTATTTT
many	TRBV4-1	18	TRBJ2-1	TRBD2	CASSQVDMGLAGTNEQFF	TGCGCCAGCAGCCAAGTGGATATGGGACTAGCGGGAACCAATGAGCAGTTCTTC
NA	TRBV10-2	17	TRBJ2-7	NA	CASSEGRGVGWTNKQYF	TGCGCCAGCAGTGAAGGGAGAGGGGTTGGCTGGACTAACAAGCAGTACTTC
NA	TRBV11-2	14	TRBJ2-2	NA	CASSSALNTGELFF	TGTGCCAGCAGTTCAGCCCTAAACACCGGGGAGCTGTTTTTT
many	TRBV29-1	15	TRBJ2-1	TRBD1	CSAPGDRDRYNEQFF	TGCAGCGCACCTGGGGACAGGGATAGATACAATGAGCAGTTCTTC
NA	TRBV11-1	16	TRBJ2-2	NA	CASSIQGQGNTGELFF	TGTGCCAGCAGCATACAAGGGCAGGGGAACACCGGGGAACTGTTTTTT
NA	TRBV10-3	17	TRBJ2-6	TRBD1	CAIRAGQAESGANVLTF	TGTGCCATCAGGGCGGGACAGGCGGAGTCTGGGGCCAACGTCTTGACTTTC
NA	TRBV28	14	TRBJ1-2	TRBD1	CASSSGTAYYGHTF	TGTGCCAGCAGTTCCGGGACAGCCTACTATGGCCACACCTTC
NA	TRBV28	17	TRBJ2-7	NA	CANSLEEGDTFAYEQYF	TGTGCCAACAGTTTAGAGGAGGGGGATACTTTCGCCTACGAGCAGTACTTC
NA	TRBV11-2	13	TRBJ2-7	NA	CASRPRGRVEHFF	TGTGCCAGCAGACCCAGAGGTCGCGTTGAGCACTTCTTC
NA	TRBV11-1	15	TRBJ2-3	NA	CACSLGRGHVDTQYF	TGTGCCTGCAGCTTAGGAAGGGGACACGTGGATACGCAGTATTTT
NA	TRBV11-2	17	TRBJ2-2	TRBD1	CANSFDRDRAGTGDLFF	TGTGCCAACAGCTTTGATCGGGACAGGGCCGGCACCGGGGACCTGTTTTTT
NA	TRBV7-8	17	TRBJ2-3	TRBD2	CACSSAQAGGPHDTQYF	TGTGCCTGCAGCTCAGCACAAGCGGGAGGGCCACATGATACGCAGTATTTT
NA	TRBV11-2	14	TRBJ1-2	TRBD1	CASIYNRGLEGYTF	TGTGCCAGTATCTACAACAGGGGGCTCGAGGGCTACACCTTC
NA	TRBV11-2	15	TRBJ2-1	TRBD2	CASSLVLAVNNEQLF	TGTGCCAGCAGCTTAGTGCTAGCGGTAAACAATGAGCAGCTCTTT
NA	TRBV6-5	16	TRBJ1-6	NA	CASSWYRRATNSPLHF	TGTGCCAGCAGTTGGTATAGGAGGGCCACTAATTCACCCCTCCACTTT
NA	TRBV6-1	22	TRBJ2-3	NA	CVSSPDRVRWGSAGARADMQYF	TGTGTCAGCAGCCCGGACAGGGTCCGTTGGGGTTCGGCGGGAGCTCGGGCAGATATGCAATATTTT
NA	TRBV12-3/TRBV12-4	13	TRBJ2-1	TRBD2	CASSQTSANEQIF	TGTGCCAGCAGTCAGACTAGCGCCAATGAGCAGATCTTC
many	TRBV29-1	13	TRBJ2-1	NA	CSVDRGGADEQFF	TGCAGCGTTGATAGGGGGGGGGCGGATGAGCAGTTCTTC
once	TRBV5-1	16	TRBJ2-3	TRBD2	CASSPNSGTPADTHYF	TGCGCCAGCTCGCCAAATAGCGGGACCCCAGCAGATACTCACTATTTT
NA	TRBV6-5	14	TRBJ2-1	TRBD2	CTSARLASFNEQFF	TGTACCAGTGCCCGACTAGCGTCATTCAATGAGCAGTTCTTC
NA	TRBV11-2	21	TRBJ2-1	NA	CASSMTPPGEGSSGSYNEQFF	TGTGCCAGCAGCATGACACCCCCGGGAGAAGGCAGCAGTGGTTCCTACAATGAGCAGTTCTTC
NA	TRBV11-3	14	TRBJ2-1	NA	CASSSGDTSNEQFF	TGTGCCAGCAGCTCGGGGGACACAAGTAATGAGCAGTTCTTC
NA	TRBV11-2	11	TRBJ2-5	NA	CVSSRGDTQYF	TGTGTCAGCAGCCGAGGAGACACCCAATACTTC
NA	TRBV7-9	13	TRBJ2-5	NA	CVSSLEPLVTQYF	TGTGTCAGCAGCTTAGAACCCCTCGTGACCCAGTACTTC
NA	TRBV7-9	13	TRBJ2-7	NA	CASTCGENHEQYF	TGTGCCAGCACCTGTGGGGAGAACCACGAGCAGTACTTC
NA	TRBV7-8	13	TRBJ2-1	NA	CASRHQGGTEQFF	TGTGCCAGCAGACACCAAGGAGGGACTGAGCAGTTCTTC
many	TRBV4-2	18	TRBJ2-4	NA	CASSQEGAGKGIGNIQYF	TGTGCCAGCAGCCAAGAAGGCGCAGGGAAGGGGATCGGAAACATTCAGTACTTC
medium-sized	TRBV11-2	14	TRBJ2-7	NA	CASSLGGGAYEQYF	TGTGCCAGCAGCTTAGGCGGCGGAGCCTACGAGCAGTACTTC
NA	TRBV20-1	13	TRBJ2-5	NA	CSALNRDTETQYF	TGCAGTGCTTTGAACCGGGACACGGAGACCCAGTACTTC
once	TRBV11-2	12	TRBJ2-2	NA	CASNINTGELFF	TGTGCCAGCAACATAAACACAGGGGAGCTGTTTTTT
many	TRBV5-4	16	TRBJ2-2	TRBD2	CASSPGLAGGGGELFF	TGTGCCAGCAGCCCCGGACTAGCGGGAGGTGGCGGGGAGCTGTTTTTT
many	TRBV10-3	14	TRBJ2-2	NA	CAISQQKGPGELFF	TGTGCCATCAGCCAGCAGAAAGGTCCCGGGGAGCTGTTTTTT
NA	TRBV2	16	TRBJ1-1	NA	CASSERRFLMNTEAFF	TGTGCCAGCAGTGAACGTAGGTTCCTTATGAACACTGAAGCTTTCTTT
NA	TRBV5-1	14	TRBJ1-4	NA	CASSPGYVDEKPFF	TGCGCCAGCAGCCCAGGGTATGTCGATGAAAAACCGTTTTTT
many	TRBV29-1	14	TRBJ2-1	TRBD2	CSASRAGGPNEQFF	TGCAGCGCTTCGCGGGCGGGAGGGCCGAATGAGCAGTTCTTC
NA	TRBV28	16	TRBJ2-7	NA	CASSAHGGTRVDEQYF	TGTGCCAGCAGTGCCCATGGGGGGACAAGGGTCGACGAGCAGTACTTC
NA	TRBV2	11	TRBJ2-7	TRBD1	CARQGGYEQYF	TGTGCCAGACAGGGGGGCTACGAGCAGTACTTC
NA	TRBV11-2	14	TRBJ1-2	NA	CASSPPERDYGYTF	TGTGCCAGCAGCCCACCTGAAAGGGACTATGGCTACACCTTC
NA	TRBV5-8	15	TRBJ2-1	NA	CASRSYGDSDNKRFF	TGTGCCAGCAGGTCGTATGGGGATAGCGACAATAAGCGGTTCTTC
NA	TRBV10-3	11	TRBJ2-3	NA	CATREIDTHYF	TGTGCCACCCGGGAGATAGATACGCACTATTTT
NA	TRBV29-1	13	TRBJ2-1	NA	CSVGVTFGDEQFF	TGCAGCGTTGGGGTAACCTTTGGGGATGAGCAGTTCTTC
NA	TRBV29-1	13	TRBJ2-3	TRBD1	CSVGRGQRDRQYF	TGCAGCGTTGGCAGGGGACAGAGAGATAGGCAGTATTTT
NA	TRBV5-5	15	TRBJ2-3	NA	CAGSPSGVSTDTQYF	TGTGCCGGCAGCCCTTCCGGGGTGAGCACAGATACGCAATATTTT